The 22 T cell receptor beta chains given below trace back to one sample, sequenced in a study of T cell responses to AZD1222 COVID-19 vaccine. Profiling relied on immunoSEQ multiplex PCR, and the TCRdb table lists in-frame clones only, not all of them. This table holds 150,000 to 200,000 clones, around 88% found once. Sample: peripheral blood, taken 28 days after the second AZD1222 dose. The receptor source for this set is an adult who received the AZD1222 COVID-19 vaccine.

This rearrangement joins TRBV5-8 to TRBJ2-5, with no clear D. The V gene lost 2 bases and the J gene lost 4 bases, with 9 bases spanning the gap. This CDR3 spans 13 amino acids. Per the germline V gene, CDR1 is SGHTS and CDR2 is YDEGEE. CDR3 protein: CASSFELRETQYF. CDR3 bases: TGTGCCAGCAGCTTTGAGTTGAGAGAGACCCAGTACTTC. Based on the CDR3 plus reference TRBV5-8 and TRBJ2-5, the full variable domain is EAGVTQSPTHLIKTRGQQATLRCSPISGHTSVYWYQQALGLGLQFLLWYDEGEERNRGNFPPRFSGRQFPNYSSELNVNALELEDSALYLCASSFELRETQYFGPGTRLLVL.

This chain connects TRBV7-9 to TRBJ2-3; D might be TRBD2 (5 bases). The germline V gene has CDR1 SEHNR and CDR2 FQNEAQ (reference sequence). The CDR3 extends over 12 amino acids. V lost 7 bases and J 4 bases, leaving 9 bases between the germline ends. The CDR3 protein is CASTSGADTQYF. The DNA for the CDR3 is TGTGCCAGCACAAGCGGCGCAGATACGCAGTATTTT.

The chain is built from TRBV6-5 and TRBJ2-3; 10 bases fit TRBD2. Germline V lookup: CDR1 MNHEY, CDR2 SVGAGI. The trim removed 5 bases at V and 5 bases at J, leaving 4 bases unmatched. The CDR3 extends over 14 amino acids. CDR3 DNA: TGTGCCAGCAGTATGAGCGGGGGGGTAGATACGCAGTATTTT. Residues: CASSMSGGVDTQYF.

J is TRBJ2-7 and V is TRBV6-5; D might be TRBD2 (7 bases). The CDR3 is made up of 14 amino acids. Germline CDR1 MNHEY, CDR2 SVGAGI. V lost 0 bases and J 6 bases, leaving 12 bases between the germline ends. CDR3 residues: CASSYSGGGGEQYF. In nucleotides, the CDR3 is TGTGCCAGCAGTTACTCTGGGGGCGGGGGCGAGCAGTACTTC.

CDR3 nucleotide sequence: TGTGCCAGCAATCTGGCTGGGAAGGGGTCCGAGCAGTACTTC. This codes for CASNLAGKGSEQYF. The genes are TRBV6-4 and TRBJ2-7; tentative D call: TRBD1 (5 bases). V gave up 7 bases and J gave up 6 bases, with 19 bases separating them. Looked up from germline, CDR1 is MRHNA and CDR2 is SNTAGT. The CDR3 consists of 14 residues.

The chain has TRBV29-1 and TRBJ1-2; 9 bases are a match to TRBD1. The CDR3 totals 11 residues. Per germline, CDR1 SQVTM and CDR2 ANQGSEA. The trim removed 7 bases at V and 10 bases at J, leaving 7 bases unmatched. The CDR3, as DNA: TGCAGCGCCCGGACAGGGGATGTCTACACCTTC. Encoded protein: CSARTGDVYTF.

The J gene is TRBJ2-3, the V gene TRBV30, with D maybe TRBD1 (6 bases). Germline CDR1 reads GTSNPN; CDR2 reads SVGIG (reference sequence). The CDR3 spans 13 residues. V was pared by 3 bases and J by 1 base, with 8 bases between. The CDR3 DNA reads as TGTGCCTGGAGGCCAGGGGGCACAGATACGCAGTATTTT. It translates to CAWRPGGTDTQYF.

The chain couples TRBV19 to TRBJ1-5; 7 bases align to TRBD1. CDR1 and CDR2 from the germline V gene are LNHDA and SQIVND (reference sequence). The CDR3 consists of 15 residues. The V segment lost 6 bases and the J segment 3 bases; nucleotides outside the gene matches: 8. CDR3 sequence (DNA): TGTGCCAGTAGCAGCACAGGGGTCGCCAATCAGCCCCAGCATTTT. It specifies CASSSTGVANQPQHF.

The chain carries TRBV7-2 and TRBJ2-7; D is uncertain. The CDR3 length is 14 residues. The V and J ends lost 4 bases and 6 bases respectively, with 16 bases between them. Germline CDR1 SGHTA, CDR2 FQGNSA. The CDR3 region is CASSSPDQPLEQYF. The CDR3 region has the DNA TGTGCCAGCAGCTCCCCGGACCAGCCCCTCGAGCAGTACTTC.

The CDR3 reads CATSQGASSYNEQFF. DNA of the CDR3: TGTGCCACCAGCCAGGGGGCTAGCTCCTACAATGAGCAGTTCTTC. J is TRBJ2-1 and V is TRBV24-1, with TRBD1 matching 8 bases. V lost 7 bases to trimming and J lost 0 bases; unmatched junction nucleotides: 4. The CDR3 contains 15 residues. Germline values: CDR1 KGHDR, CDR2 SFDVKD.

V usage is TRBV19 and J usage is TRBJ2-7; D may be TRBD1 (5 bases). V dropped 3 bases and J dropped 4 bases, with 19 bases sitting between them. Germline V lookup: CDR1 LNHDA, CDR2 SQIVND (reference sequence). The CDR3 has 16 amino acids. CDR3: CASSMGPQVLRYEQYF. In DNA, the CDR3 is TGTGCCAGTAGTATGGGCCCACAGGTACTGAGGTACGAGCAGTACTTC.

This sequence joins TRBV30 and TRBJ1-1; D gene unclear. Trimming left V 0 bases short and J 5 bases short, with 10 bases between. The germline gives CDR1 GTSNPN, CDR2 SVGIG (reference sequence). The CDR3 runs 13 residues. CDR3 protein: CAWSVLGETEAFF. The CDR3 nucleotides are TGTGCCTGGAGTGTACTCGGAGAAACTGAAGCTTTCTTT.

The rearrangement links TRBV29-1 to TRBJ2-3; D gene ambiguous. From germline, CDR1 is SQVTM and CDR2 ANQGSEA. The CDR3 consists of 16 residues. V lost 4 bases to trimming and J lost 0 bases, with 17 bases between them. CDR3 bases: TGCAGCGTTGTAGGTTTAGCTGCCCGTAGCACAGATACGCAGTATTTT. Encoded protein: CSVVGLAARSTDTQYF.

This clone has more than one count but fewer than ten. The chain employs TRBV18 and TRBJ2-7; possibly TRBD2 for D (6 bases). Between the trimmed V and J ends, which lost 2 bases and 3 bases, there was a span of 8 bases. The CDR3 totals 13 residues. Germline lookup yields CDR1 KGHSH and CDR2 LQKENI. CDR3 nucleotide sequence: TGTGCCAGCTCACCATCCGGGGGCTACGAGCAGTACTTC. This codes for CASSPSGGYEQYF. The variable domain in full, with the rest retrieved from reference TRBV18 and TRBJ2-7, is NAGVMQNPRHLVRRRGQEARLRCSPMKGHSHVYWYRQLPEEGLKFMVYLQKENIIDESGMPKERFSAEFPKEGPSILRIQQVVRGDSAAYFCASSPSGGYEQYFGPGTRLTVT.

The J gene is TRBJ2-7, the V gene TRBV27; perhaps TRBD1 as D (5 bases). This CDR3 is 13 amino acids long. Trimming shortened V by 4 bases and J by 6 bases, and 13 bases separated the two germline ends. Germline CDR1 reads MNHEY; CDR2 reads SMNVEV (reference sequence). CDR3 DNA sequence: TGTGCCAGCAGTTATCTACAGGCGAGCGAGCAGTACTTC. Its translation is CASSYLQASEQYF.

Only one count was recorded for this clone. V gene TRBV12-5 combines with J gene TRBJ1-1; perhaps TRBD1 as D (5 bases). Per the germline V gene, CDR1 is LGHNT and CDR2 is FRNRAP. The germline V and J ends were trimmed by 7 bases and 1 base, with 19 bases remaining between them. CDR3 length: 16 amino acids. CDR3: CASAHPQGRSNTEAFF. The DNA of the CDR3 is TGTGCTAGTGCCCATCCTCAGGGACGGTCGAACACTGAAGCTTTCTTT. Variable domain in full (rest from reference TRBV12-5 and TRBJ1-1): DARVTQTPRHKVTEMGQEVTMRCQPILGHNTVFWYRQTMMQGLELLAYFRNRAPLDDSGMPKDRFSAEMPDATLATLKIQPSEPRDSAVYFCASAHPQGRSNTEAFFGQGTRLTVV.

As DNA, the CDR3 is TGTGCCTGGAGTGTACCGGCAGTTAACACTGAAGCTTTCTTT. Translated, it gives CAWSVPAVNTEAFF. V is TRBV30 and J is TRBJ1-1; D gene unclear. Per the germline V gene, CDR1 is GTSNPN and CDR2 is SVGIG (reference sequence). The germline V and J ends were trimmed by 0 bases and 2 bases, with 10 bases remaining between them. The CDR3 loop spans 14 amino acids.

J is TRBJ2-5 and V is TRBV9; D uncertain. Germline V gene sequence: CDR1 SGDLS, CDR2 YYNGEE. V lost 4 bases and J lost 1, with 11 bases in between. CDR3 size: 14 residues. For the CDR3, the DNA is TGTGCCAGCAGCCCTCGAGGATCCCAAGAGACCCAGTACTTC. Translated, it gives CASSPRGSQETQYF.

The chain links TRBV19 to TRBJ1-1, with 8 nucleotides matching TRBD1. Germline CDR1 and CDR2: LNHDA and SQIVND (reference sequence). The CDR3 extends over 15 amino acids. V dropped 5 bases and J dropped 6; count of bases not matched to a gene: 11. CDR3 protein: CASSVNRGGLAEAFF. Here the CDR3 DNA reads TGTGCCAGTAGTGTAAACAGGGGGGGGTTGGCTGAAGCTTTCTTT.

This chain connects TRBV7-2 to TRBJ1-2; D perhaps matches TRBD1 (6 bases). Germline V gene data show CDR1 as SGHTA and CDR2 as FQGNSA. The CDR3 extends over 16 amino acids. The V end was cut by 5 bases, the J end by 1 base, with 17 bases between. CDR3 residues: CASSQNPRQDNYGYTF. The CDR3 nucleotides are TGTGCCAGCAGCCAAAATCCGAGACAGGATAACTATGGCTACACCTTC.

The CDR3 DNA is TGTGCCAGCAGTGAATTCAACGGCCGTAACACTGAAGCTTTCTTT. It encodes CASSEFNGRNTEAFF. The chain carries TRBV6-1 and TRBJ1-1; D gene ambiguous. The CDR3 has 15 amino acids. V lost 2 bases and J 2 bases, leaving 12 bases between the germline ends. Germline values: CDR1 MNHNS, CDR2 SASEGT.

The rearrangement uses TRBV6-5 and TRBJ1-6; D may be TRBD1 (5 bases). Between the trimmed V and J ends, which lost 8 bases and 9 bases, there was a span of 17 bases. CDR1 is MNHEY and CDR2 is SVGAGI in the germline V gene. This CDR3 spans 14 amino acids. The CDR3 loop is CASLETRGTSPLHF. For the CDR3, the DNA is TGTGCCAGCCTGGAGACCAGAGGGACTTCACCCCTCCACTTT.